The T cell receptor (beta chain) described here comes from a study of regulatory T cells in long-lasting Graves disease (dated by TCRdb to 2020 to 2022). For the study in its entirety: Antithyroid drugs had been taken for less than 3 months by newly diagnosed Graves' disease patients. Patients with persistent Graves' disease were compared with patients with newly diagnosed Graves' disease using TCR sequencing and RNA sequencing of peripheral blood. The study was registered as a clinical trial and conducted in China. A total of approximately 35 samples were covered by TCR sequencing, comprising around 13 persistent and 20 or so newly diagnosed Graves' disease patients. Study-wide findings and limitations: Because the primary lesion, thyroid tissue, could not be accessed, the study looked at peripheral blood alone. The small sample size was acknowledged by the authors as a limitation that may reduce accuracy. Only the TCR beta chain was sequenced and analyzed. Compared with newly diagnosed patients, patients with persistent Graves' disease had lower TCR Shannon entropy and fewer highly expanded clones, which suggests clonal expansion. Persistent patients shared more public clonotypes among themselves (around 2,800) than newly diagnosed patients did (over 900).

Libraries were prepared through multiplex PCR. Reads for this sample came from an Illumina HiSeq 4000. CDR3 regions were amplified by Arm-PCR with iRepertoire HTBI primers to construct TCR beta libraries. Before sequencing, the PCR products underwent gel purification. In the original analysis: Across samples, fewer than 70 TRBV and 13 to 15 TRBJ segments were identified and used for gene usage analysis of CDR3 amino acid clonotypes. Filtered high-quality paired reads were merged into contigs using COPE and FqMerger. BLAST was used to align contigs to IMGT TRBV, TRBD and TRBJ reference genes, with CDR3 defined following IMGT. Any clonotype with a frequency above 0.1% was counted as a highly expanded clone. Shannon entropy served as the measure of repertoire diversity, while the Gini coefficient captured V-J evenness. Public clonotypes were defined as clonotypes shared by more than one individual. Through fastp at Q25 and MiXCR, TCRdb rebuilt clones from the public reads, retaining in-frame beta chains. Each CDR3 protein appears once, grouped with its most common genes and DNA. TCRdb's processing, not the authors' own work, is the source of the V and J calls. Present in this sample are approximately 440,000 distinct CDR3 sequences, 16% of which were seen just once. The ten largest clones capture over 9% of the sample.

This clonotype has a count of ten or more. Its antigen is currently not known. No quality values exist for individual bases; no much larger clone is one base distant. Read against the paper, the sample's time point label means: newly diagnosed GD, antithyroid drugs for less than 3 months. For both TCR sequencing and RNA sequencing, RNA was extracted from PBMCs in TRIzol. The diagnosis of Graves' disease followed American Thyroid Association guidelines. Recruitment of patients was carried out at an endocrinology department in Xi'an, China. From each patient, around 9 milliliters of peripheral blood was collected into an EDTA anticoagulant tube. PBMCs were isolated by Ficoll Paque Plus density gradient separation without further T cell sorting. RNA quality was checked with an Agilent 2100 Bioanalyzer and agarose gel, and concentration with a NanoDrop 2000. These data were also filed under a second study, of T cells in Graves' hyperthyroidism and ophthalmopathy. The second study's authors report: Stable Graves' hyperthyroidism was defined as the absence of progression to ophthalmopathy over 18 months of follow-up. Hyperthyroidism patients were newly diagnosed, with disease duration under 2 months, and aged 18 to 65 years. Patients with uncontrolled infections, other autoimmune diseases, pregnancy or lactation were excluded. Diagnoses were established on the basis of clinical symptoms, serum thyroxine and TRAb, thyroid ultrasound, and orbital computed tomography. A first-round RT-PCR of the TCR CDR3 used the HTBI primer set with the Qiagen OneStep RT-PCR kit. Most expanded thyroid clonotypes (frequency above 0.001) were also detected in blood, a finding suggesting that blood repertoires may reflect thyroid immune responses. A model built on a 13 V-J signature distinguished ophthalmopathy from stable hyperthyroidism, reaching about 88% sensitivity and under 84% specificity in cross-validation and 80%/75% in testing. In validation, the model predicted progression to ophthalmopathy with about 71% sensitivity and over 72% specificity, a median of approximately 6.7 months before onset. To identify distinguishing TCR V-J signatures, a discovery cohort of around 100 patients was used, comprising fewer than 45 with Graves' ophthalmopathy and under 60 with stable Graves' hyperthyroidism. An independent validation cohort of around 19 hyperthyroidism patients and about 15 patients who later progressed to ophthalmopathy tested prospective prediction of ophthalmopathy. The 75 to 100 discovery patients were randomly split 7:3 into training and test sets. In about six Graves' hyperthyroidism patients, the study also compared T-cell repertoires from thyroid tissue with T-cell repertoires from blood. After sampling, hyperthyroidism patients received methimazole starting at 30 mg daily, and ophthalmopathy patients received high-dose intravenous methylprednisolone. Libraries were constructed in a second round of multiplex PCR, after which size selection and purification were carried out. The libraries were sequenced on an Illumina HiSeq2000 using paired-end 100 bp reads. Raw data were processed with SOAPnuke, discarding reads with adapters, uncalled bases, mean Phred below 15, or no exact constant-primer or identifier match. High-quality paired reads were merged with COPE v1.2.5, and unique nucleotide sequences were defined as clonotypes. Clonotypes were aligned to IMGT TRBV, TRBD and TRBJ reference segments using MiTCR v1.1. The analysis was restricted to V-J combinations with a frequency above 0.0001, which together covered 98% to 99.2% of the repertoires. The TCS score was defined as F50 (clonal expansion) divided by E x V (chaos), with BLOSUM62-based TCRdist calculated between CDR3 peptides within each V-J. Welch's t-statistics and random forest reduced approximately 520 V-J features to 13, which were used in a naive Bayes classifier (R e1071). Sample size was not statistically predetermined, and blinding of investigators to group allocation was not performed. The paper describes TCR Vbeta CDR3 sequencing of 130 to 150 peripheral blood samples, made up of about 41 ophthalmopathy patients, roughly 75 hyperthyroidism patients and 17 progressor patients.

The sequence came from a man in his forties with Graves disease. Donor details come from another sample of the same person, matched by shared clones. The material sequenced was peripheral blood mononuclear cells (PBMCs), taken at new diagnosis, from a patient treated with antithyroid drugs.

The CDR3 is CASSSRRGTWADTQYF. The nucleotide sequence reads TGTGCCAGCAGTTCAAGACGGGGGACTTGGGCGGATACGCAGTATTTT. The V and J genes are TRBV5-4 and TRBJ2-3; TRBD2 is perhaps the D gene, given 6 matching bases. Per the germline V gene (reference sequence), SGHNT is the CDR1 and YYREEE is the CDR2. Including the terminal cysteine and phenylalanine, the CDR3 comprises 16 residues. The CDR3 DNA has 48 bases and is translated from base 1. The germline ends are 22 bases apart after V is trimmed by 5 bases and J by 6 bases.